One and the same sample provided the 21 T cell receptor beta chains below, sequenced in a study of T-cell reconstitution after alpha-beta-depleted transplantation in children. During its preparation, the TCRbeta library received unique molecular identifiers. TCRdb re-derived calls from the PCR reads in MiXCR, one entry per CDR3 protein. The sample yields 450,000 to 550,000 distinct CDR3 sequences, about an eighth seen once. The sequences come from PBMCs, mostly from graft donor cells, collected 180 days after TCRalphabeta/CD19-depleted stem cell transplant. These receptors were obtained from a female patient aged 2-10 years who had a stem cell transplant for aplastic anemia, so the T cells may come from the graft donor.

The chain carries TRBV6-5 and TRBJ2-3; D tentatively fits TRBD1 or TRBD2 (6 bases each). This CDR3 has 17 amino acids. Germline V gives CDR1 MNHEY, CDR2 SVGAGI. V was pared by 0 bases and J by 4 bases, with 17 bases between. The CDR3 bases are TGTGCCAGCAGTTACTCGGGGGCGGGACTTTTGGCAGATACGCAGTATTTT. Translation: CASSYSGAGLLADTQYF.

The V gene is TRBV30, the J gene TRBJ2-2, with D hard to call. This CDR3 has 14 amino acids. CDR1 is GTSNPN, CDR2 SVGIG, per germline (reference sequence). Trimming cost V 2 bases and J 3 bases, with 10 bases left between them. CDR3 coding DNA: TGTGCCTGGAGTCGTATCCTCTACACCGGGGAGCTGTTTTTT. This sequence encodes CAWSRILYTGELFF.

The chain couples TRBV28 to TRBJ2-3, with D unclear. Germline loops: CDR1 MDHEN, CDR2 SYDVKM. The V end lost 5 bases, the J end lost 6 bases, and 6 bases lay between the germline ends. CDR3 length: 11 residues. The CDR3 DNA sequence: TGTGCCAGCAGTGATAAGGATACGCAGTATTTT. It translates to CASSDKDTQYF. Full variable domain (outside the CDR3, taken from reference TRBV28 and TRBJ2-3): DVKVTQSSRYLVKRTGEKVFLECVQDMDHENMFWYRQDPGLGLRLIYFSYDVKMKEKGDIPEGYSVSREKKERFSLILESASTNQTSMYLCASSDKDTQYFGPGTRLTVL.

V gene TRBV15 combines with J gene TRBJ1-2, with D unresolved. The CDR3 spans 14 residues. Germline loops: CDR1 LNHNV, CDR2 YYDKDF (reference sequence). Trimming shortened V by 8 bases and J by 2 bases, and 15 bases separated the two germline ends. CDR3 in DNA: TGTGCCACCTCCGACCTGTGGTCCAACTATGGCTACACCTTC. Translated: CATSDLWSNYGYTF.

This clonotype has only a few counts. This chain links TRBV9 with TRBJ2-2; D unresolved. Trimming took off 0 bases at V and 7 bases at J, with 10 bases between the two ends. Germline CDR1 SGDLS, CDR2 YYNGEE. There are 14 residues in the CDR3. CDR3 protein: CASSVDVPGGELFF. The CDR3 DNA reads TGTGCCAGCAGCGTAGATGTTCCGGGCGGGGAGCTGTTTTTT. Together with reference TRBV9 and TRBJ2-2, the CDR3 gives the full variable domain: DSGVTQTPKHLITATGQRVTLRCSPRSGDLSVYWYQQSLDQGLQFLIQYYNGEERAKGNILERFSAQQFPDLHSELNLSSLELGDSALYFCASSVDVPGGELFFGEGSRLTVL.

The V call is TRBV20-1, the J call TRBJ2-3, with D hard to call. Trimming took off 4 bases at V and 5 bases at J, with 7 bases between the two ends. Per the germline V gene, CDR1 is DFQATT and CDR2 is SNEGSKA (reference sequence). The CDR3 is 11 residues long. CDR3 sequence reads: CSATPVDTQYF. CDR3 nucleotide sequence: TGCAGTGCTACCCCGGTAGATACGCAGTATTTT.

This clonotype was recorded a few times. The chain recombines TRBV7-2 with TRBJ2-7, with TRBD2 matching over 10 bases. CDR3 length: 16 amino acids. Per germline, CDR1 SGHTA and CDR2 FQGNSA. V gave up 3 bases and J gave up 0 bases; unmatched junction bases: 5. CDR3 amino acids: CASSFLAGASSYEQYF. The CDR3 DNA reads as TGTGCCAGCAGCTTCCTAGCGGGAGCGAGCTCCTACGAGCAGTACTTC.

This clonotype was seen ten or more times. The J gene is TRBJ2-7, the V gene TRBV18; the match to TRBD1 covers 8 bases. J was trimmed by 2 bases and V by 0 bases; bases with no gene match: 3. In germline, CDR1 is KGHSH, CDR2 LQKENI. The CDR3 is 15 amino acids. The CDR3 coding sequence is TGTGCCAGCTCACCACCTTGGACAGGGACCTACGAGCAGTACTTC. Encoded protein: CASSPPWTGTYEQYF.

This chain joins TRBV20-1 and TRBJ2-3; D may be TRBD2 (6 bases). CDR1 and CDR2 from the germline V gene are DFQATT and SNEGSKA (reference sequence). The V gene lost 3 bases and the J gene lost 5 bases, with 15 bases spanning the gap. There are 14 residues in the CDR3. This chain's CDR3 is CSASRRGREDTQYF. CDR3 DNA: TGCAGTGCTAGTCGTCGCGGGCGGGAAGATACGCAGTATTTT.

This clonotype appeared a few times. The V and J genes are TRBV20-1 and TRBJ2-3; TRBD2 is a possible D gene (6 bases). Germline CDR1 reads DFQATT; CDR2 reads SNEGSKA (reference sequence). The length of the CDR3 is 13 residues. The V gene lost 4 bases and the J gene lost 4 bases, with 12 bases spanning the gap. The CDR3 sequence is CSATRPGADTQYF. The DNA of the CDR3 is TGCAGTGCTACGAGGCCGGGGGCAGATACGCAGTATTTT.

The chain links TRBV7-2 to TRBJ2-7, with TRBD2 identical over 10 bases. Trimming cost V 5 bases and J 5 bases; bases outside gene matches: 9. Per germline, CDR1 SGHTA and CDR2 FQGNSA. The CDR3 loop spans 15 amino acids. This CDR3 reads CASSSVAGGKNEQYV. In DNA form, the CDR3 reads TGTGCCAGCAGCAGTGTAGCGGGAGGCAAGAACGAGCAGTACGTC.

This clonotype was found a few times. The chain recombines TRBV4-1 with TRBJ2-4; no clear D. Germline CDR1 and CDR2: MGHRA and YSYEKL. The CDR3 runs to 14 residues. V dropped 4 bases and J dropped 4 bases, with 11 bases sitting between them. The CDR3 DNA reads TGCGCCAGCAGCCCACTGGCTGTTAAAAACATTCAGTACTTC. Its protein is CASSPLAVKNIQYF.

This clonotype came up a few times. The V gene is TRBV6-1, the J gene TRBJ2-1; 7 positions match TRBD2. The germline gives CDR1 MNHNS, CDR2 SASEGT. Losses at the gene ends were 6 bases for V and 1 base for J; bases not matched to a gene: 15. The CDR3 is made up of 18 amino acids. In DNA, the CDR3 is TGTGCCAGCAGCTCCCCCGATGACGGCGGGAGTTCCTACAATGAGCAGTTCTTC. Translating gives CASSSPDDGGSSYNEQFF.

CDR3 in amino acids: CASSFDGSSYNEQFF. In nucleotides, the CDR3 is TGTGCCAGCAGCTTTGATGGGAGCTCCTACAATGAGCAGTTCTTC. The chain is built from TRBV7-2 and TRBJ2-1, with a possible D match to TRBD2 (5 bases). V lost 3 bases to trimming and J lost 0 bases, with 9 bases between them. The CDR3 has 15 residues. Germline V gene data show CDR1 as SGHTA and CDR2 as FQGNSA.

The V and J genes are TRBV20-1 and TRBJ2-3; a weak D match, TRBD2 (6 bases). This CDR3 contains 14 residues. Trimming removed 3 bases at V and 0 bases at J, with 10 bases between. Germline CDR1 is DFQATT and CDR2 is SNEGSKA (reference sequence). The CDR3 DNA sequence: TGCAGTGCTAGTCTCACTAGCAGCACAGATACGCAGTATTTT. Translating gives CSASLTSSTDTQYF.

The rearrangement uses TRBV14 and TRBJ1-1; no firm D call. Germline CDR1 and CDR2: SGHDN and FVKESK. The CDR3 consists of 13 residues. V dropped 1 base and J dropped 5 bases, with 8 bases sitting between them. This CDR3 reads CASSQGRRTEAFF. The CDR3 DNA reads TGTGCCAGCAGCCAAGGGAGGAGGACTGAAGCTTTCTTT.

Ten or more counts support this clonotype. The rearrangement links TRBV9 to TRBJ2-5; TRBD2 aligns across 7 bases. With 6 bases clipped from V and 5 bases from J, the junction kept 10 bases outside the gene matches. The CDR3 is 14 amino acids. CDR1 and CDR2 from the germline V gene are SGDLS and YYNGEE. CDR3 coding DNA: TGTGCCAGCACCATAGGCGGGGGAGTGGAGACCCAGTACTTC. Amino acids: CASTIGGGVETQYF.

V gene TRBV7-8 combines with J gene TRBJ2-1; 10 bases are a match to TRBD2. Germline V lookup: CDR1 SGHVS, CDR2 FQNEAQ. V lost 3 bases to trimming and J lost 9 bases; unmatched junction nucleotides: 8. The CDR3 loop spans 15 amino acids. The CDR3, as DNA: TGTGCCAGCAGCTTCCCTCTAGCGGGAGTCGCTGAGCAGTTCTTC. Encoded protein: CASSFPLAGVAEQFF.

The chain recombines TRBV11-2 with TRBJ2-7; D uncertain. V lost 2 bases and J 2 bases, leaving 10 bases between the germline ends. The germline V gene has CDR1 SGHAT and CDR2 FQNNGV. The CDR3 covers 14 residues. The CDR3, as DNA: TGTGCCAGCAGCTTAATGGGCGGACCCTACGAGCAGTACTTC. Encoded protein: CASSLMGGPYEQYF.

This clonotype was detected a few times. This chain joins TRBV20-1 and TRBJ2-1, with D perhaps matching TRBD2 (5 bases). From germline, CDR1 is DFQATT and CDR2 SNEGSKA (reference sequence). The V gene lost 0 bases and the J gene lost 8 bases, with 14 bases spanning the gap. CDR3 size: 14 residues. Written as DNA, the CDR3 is TGCAGTGCTAGAGATCGGAGGTCTCTGGATGAGCAGTTCTTC. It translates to CSARDRRSLDEQFF.

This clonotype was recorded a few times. The CDR3 region has the DNA TGTGCCAGCAGCTTAGGGGTCGGGTCCGATAGACATGAGCAGTTCTTC. It yields the protein CASSLGVGSDRHEQFF. The chain has TRBV7-9 and TRBJ2-1; D remains unclear. The CDR3 totals 16 residues. Germline lookup yields CDR1 SEHNR and CDR2 FQNEAQ (reference sequence). The V and J ends lost 1 base and 8 bases respectively, with 18 bases between them. The complete variable domain, with remaining parts taken from reference TRBV7-9 and TRBJ2-1, reads DTGVSQNPRHKITKRGQNVTFRCDPISEHNRLYWYRQTLGQGPEFLTYFQNEAQLEKSRLLSDRFSAERPKGSFSTLEIQRTEQGDSAMYLCASSLGVGSDRHEQFFGPGTRLTVL.